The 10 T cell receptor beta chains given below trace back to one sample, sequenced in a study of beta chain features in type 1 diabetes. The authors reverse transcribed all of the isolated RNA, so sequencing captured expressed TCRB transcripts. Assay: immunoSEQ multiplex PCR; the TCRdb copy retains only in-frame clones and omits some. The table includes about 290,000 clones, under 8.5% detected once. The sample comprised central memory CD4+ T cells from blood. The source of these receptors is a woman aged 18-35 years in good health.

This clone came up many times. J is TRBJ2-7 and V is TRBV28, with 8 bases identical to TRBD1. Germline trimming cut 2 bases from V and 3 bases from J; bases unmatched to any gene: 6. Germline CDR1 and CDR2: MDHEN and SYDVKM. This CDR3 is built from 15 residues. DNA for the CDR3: TGTGCCAGCAGTTTAGCCGGCACAGGGGGCTACGAGCAGTACGTC. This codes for CASSLAGTGGYEQYV.

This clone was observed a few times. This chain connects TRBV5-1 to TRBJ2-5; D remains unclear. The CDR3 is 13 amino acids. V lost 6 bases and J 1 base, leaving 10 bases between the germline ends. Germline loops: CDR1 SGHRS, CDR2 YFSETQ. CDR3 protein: CASNGLSQETQYF. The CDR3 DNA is TGCGCCAGCAACGGTCTGAGCCAAGAGACCCAGTACTTC.

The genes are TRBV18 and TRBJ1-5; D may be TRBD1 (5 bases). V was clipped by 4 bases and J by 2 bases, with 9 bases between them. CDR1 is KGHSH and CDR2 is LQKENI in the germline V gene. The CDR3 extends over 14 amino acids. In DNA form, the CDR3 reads TGTGCCAGCTCACAAACAGGAGGCAATCAGCCCCAGCATTTT. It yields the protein CASSQTGGNQPQHF.

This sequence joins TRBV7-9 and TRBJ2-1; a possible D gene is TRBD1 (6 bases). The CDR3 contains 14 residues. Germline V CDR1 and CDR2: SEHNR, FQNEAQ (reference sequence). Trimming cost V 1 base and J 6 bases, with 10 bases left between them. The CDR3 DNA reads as TGTGCCAGCAGCTTAGACAGGGCCCTCAATGAGCAGTTCTTC. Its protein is CASSLDRALNEQFF.

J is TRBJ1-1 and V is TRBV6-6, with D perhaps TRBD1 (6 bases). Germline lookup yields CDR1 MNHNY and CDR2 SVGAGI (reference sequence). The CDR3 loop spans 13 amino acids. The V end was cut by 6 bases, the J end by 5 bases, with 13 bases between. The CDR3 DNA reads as TGTGCCAGCAGCCCCACAGGGTTGACTGAAGCTTTCTTT. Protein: CASSPTGLTEAFF.

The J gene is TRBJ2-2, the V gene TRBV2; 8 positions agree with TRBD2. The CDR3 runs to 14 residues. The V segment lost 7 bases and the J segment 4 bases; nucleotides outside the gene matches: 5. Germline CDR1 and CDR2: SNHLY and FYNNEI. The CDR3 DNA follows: TGTGCCAGCAAGGGACTAGGAGGCACCGGGGAGCTGTTTTTT. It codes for CASKGLGGTGELFF.

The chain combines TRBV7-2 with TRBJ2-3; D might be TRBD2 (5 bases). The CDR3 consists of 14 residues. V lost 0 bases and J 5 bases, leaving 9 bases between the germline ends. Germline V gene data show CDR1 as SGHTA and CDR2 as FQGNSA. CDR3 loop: CASSLAGAEDTQYF. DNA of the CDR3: TGTGCCAGCAGCTTAGCGGGAGCGGAAGATACGCAGTATTTT.

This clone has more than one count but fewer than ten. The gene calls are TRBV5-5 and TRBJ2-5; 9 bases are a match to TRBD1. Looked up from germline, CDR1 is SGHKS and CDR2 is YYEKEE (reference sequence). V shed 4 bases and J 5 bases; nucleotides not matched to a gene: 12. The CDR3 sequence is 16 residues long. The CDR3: CASSLLYGQGKETQYF. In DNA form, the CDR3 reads TGTGCCAGCAGCCTCCTTTACGGACAGGGGAAGGAGACCCAGTACTTC.

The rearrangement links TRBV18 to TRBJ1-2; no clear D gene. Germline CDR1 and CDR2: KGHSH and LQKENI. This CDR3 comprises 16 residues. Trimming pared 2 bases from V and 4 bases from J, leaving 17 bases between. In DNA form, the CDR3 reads TGTGCCAGCTCACCAGTACGCGACGAATCGATCTATGGCTACACCTTC. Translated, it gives CASSPVRDESIYGYTF.

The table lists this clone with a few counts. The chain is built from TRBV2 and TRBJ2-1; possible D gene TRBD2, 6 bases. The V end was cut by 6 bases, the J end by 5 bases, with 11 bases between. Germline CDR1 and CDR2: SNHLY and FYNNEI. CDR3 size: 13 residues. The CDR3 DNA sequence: TGTGCCAGCAGAAAGGGACTGAACAATGAGCAGTTCTTC. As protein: CASRKGLNNEQFF.